This TCR beta chain was sequenced for a study of memory CD4+ T cells and cytomegalovirus serostatus (dated by TCRdb to the late 2010s). About the study as a whole: The cohort included approximately 35 healthy adults from Belgium, of whom 9 were CMV seropositive and about 24 were CMV seronegative. To replicate a published TCR-based CMV serostatus classifier, the researchers sequenced the CD4+ memory TCRbeta repertoires of a Belgian cohort whose cytomegalovirus serostatus was known. Results the study describes overall, beyond this receptor: Results were interpreted as suggesting that the CMV-associated TCR signature is largely present in the CD4+ memory repertoire. Among the 150 to 200 previously reported CMV-associated TCRbeta sequences, some 62 showed up in the CD4+ memory repertoires, with each one found in between one and five individuals. A median bootstrapped AUC of around 0.95 with a 95% CI of 0.76-1.00 was achieved on the Belgian cohort by the original-framework classifier. Only CD4+CD45RO+ memory cells were sequenced, in contrast to the original study, which included naive and memory CD4+ and CD8+ populations. For predicting CMV serostatus, the median bootstrapped AUC was about 0.95 using the original framework and over 0.9 using a US-trained random forest.

Single viable CD3+CD4+CD8-CD45RO+ cells were sorted as memory CD4+ T cells on a FACSAria II. To determine CMV serostatus, a Roche Elecsys assay was used that detects serum IgG against CMV pp150, pp28, p38 and p52. Once the samples were thawed, total CD4+ T cells were enriched through positive selection using CD4 magnetic microbeads. The samples came from a separate study whose specific focus was interrogating the CD4+ T cell memory repertoire. Peripheral blood mononuclear cells were isolated and cryopreserved according to standard operating procedures, and serum was stored at -80 degrees C. The staining used CD3-PerCP (BW264/56), CD4-APC (RPA-T4), CD45RO-PE (UCHT1) and CD8-Pacific Orange (3B5) antibodies, and Sytox blue was used to exclude non-viable cells. To note about this clone: Its antigen target is currently unknown. No much larger clonotype is one base removed from it; base qualities were not supplied.

Genomic DNA was extracted from sorted cells with the Quick-DNA Microprep Kit. Amplification of TCRbeta DNA was done with the immunoSEQ hsTCRbeta kit, following the protocol from the manufacturer. An Illumina MiSeq instrument was used to sequence the TCRbeta libraries. From the authors' description of their analysis: After out-of-frame sequences were removed, some 2 million distinct TCRbeta sequences remained, averaging about 67,000 per individual. Each individual was scored using the number of 170 or so previously reported CMV-associated TCRbeta sequences that the individual carried and the total number of productive distinct TCRbeta sequences. A beta-binomial model was reimplemented in Python, and scikit-learn random forests with default parameters were trained on data from the US cohort. Classifier performance on the Belgian cohort was summarized as median AUC with percentile confidence intervals over 10,000 bootstrap iterations. What TCRdb holds here is the immuneACCESS table cut down to in-frame rearrangements. Part of the clones is not present; checked against another copy, under half of the missing clones reflect an unresolved V gene, and the others are unexplained. The V and J calls and clone size were taken over from that table, and D and trimming were inferred from the DNA. Within this sample are 50,000 or so clones, with approximately 80% of them counted one time only. The ten most abundant clones make up about 0.6% of the sample.

The germline V gene (reference sequence) gives CDR1 as LNHDA and CDR2 as SQIVND. From the cysteine through the phenylalanine, the CDR3 covers 16 amino acids. Just CDR3 DNA is preserved here, 48 bases in frame from base 1. V and J are trimmed by 3 bases and 8 bases, and the gene matches miss 12 bases of the junction. This TCR was recovered from an adult in good health and CMV-seronegative. The chain is encoded by TRBV19 joined to TRBJ1-5; TRBD1 matches 8 bases in the middle. The specimen sequenced was memory CD4+ T cells from blood. The CDR3 here reads CASSMPSGGPEKPQHF. Read as DNA, the sequence is TGTGCCAGTAGTATGCCCTCAGGGGGCCCTGAGAAGCCCCAGCATTTT.